Listed below are T cell receptor beta chains from one sample, sequenced in a study of T cells in Graves' hyperthyroidism and ophthalmopathy. In TCRdb, the multiplex PCR reads were re-called with MiXCR into one record per CDR3 protein. This sample has approximately 690,000 distinct CDR3 sequences, with 13% to 15% found just once. Material for sequencing was blood. The receptors derive from a woman between 45 and 65 years old with Graves' ophthalmopathy. CDR3s include the opening cysteine and the closing phenylalanine or tryptophan. A D gene is named only where the DNA matches it firmly. Rows may omit the clone size; those that give it use once, few, many or a size class.

CDR3 DNA	CDR3 protein	V gene	J gene	D gene	clone size
TGTGCCAGCGGGCTACGGGTTGAAGCTTTCTTT	CASGLRVEAFF	TRBV6-1	TRBJ1-1	.	few
TGTGCCAGCTCAATCGGCGTGAGCTCCTACGAGCAGTACTTC	CASSIGVSSYEQYF	TRBV18	TRBJ2-7	.	few
TGTGCCAGCAGTTTTTCTCCGGGACTAGCGGGATCCTACACCGGGGAGCTGTTTTTT	CASSFSPGLAGSYTGELFF	TRBV6-2/TRBV6-3	TRBJ2-2	TRBD2	.
TGCAGCGCCGGGACTCTCTACTACGAGCAGTACTTC	CSAGTLYYEQYF	TRBV29-1	TRBJ2-7	.	.
TGTGCCAGCAGGGAGGGGAACACTGAAGCTTTCTTT	CASREGNTEAFF	TRBV28	TRBJ1-1	.	many
TGCAGTGCTGCAAGCGGGAGGTCCAAAGAGCAGTTCTTC	CSAASGRSKEQFF	TRBV20-1	TRBJ2-1	TRBD2	.
TGTGCCAGCAGCCTCTGGGACAGGAAGCAAGAGACCCAGTACTTC	CASSLWDRKQETQYF	TRBV2	TRBJ2-5	TRBD1	few
TGTGCCAGCAGTTTACGGACTAGCGGGAGACTCAATGAGCAGTTCTTC	CASSLRTSGRLNEQFF	TRBV28	TRBJ2-1	TRBD2	many
TGTGCCAGCAGTTTATACCCAGTCGCCAGGGGCACAGATACGCAGTATTTT	CASSLYPVARGTDTQYF	TRBV28	TRBJ2-3	.	many
TGTGCCAGTAGTATGCGGGGTGACAGTCGATGGACCGGGGAGCTGTTTTTT	CASSMRGDSRWTGELFF	TRBV19	TRBJ2-2	.	few
TGTGCCACCAGCATTCAGGGTCCGGAGCAGTACTTC	CATSIQGPEQYF	TRBV15	TRBJ2-7	.	many
TGTGCCAGTAGTATCGAGTTTCGATCCTACGAGCAGTACTTC	CASSIEFRSYEQYF	TRBV19	TRBJ2-7	.	few
TGTGCCAGCAGCTTGAGACTAGCCAAAAACATTCAGTACTTC	CASSLRLAKNIQYF	TRBV5-5	TRBJ2-4	.	many
TGTGCTAGTGGTCCCGACCTTAGTTGGGCCCTGAATCAGCCCCAGCATTTT	CASGPDLSWALNQPQHF	TRBV12-5	TRBJ1-5	.	.
TGTGCCAGCAGCTTGGCGCCAGCCTTTGGAAACACCATATATTTT	CASSLAPAFGNTIYF	TRBV5-6	TRBJ1-3	.	few
TGTGCCAGCAGCTCCTACAGGGCCGATCAGCCCCAGCATTTT	CASSSYRADQPQHF	TRBV28	TRBJ1-5	.	.
TGCGCCAGCAGCAGGGGACAGGGGAACACTGGAGCTTTCTTT	CASSRGQGNTGAFF	TRBV5-1	TRBJ1-1	TRBD1	.
TGTGCCAGCAGCGGACGGACAGGGGCGAGGGATACGCAGTATTTT	CASSGRTGARDTQYF	TRBV9	TRBJ2-3	TRBD1	.
TGTGCCAGCAGTTACCCGGAGGGGGGCCTGAACACTGAAGCTTTCTTT	CASSYPEGGLNTEAFF	TRBV6-2/TRBV6-3	TRBJ1-1	.	many
TGTGCCAGCAGTAAAACAGGGGGCGGATCCTCCACTGAAGCTTTCTTT	CASSKTGGGSSTEAFF	TRBV6-1	TRBJ1-1	TRBD1	.
TGTGCCACCAGCAGAGTAAGCGGGACTGGGGAGCTGTTTTTT	CATSRVSGTGELFF	TRBV15	TRBJ2-2	TRBD2	few
TGCGCCAGCAGCTTGGCAGGACAGGGCGCCGGGGCCAACGTCCTGACTTTC	CASSLAGQGAGANVLTF	TRBV5-1	TRBJ2-6	TRBD1	many
TGCGCCAGCAGCTTGGCCGGGACTAGGGACGAGCAGTACTTC	CASSLAGTRDEQYF	TRBV5-1	TRBJ2-7	TRBD2	many
TGTGCCGGCAGTTTAGGAGGGCTTAATGAGCAGTTCTTC	CAGSLGGLNEQFF	TRBV27	TRBJ2-1	.	.
TGCAGCGTTGAAAAGAGGCTAGCGCGGGAGACCCAGTACTTC	CSVEKRLARETQYF	TRBV29-1	TRBJ2-5	.	few
TGCAGTGCTGTACCGAGCTCCTACGAGCAGTACTTC	CSAVPSSYEQYF	TRBV20-1	TRBJ2-7	.	many
TGTGCCAGCAGGAAGACAGTGGACGGTCAGCCCCAGCATTTT	CASRKTVDGQPQHF	TRBV12-3/TRBV12-4	TRBJ1-5	.	many
TGCGGTGCTAGAAATTACCACTTGACCGGGTGGACTGAAGCTTTCTTT	CGARNYHLTGWTEAFF	TRBV20-1	TRBJ1-1	.	.